A single sample is the source of the 2 T cell receptor beta chains below, sequenced in a study of cytomegalovirus exposure and HLA in healthy donors. Researchers ran the PCR with 60 Vbeta and 13 Jbeta primers. Repertoires were generated with immunoSEQ multiplex PCR, while TCRdb's copy carries only in-frame clones and drops some. The sample includes over 150,000 clones, 70% to 80% of them seen just once. The specimen was PBMCs. Receptors were obtained from a man aged 25-40 years in good health and CMV-seropositive.

The gene calls are TRBV18 and TRBJ2-7; TRBD1 aligns across 10 bases. The CDR3 is 16 residues long. Germline V gene lookup returns CDR1 KGHSH and CDR2 LQKENI. With V trimmed by 5 bases and J by 2 bases, 9 bases remained unmatched. CDR3 coding DNA: TGTGCCAGCTCAACTCAGGGACAGGGGTTAACCTACGAGCAGTACTTC. This sequence encodes CASSTQGQGLTYEQYF. Drawing the rest from reference TRBV18 and TRBJ2-7, the complete variable domain is NAGVMQNPRHLVRRRGQEARLRCSPMKGHSHVYWYRQLPEEGLKFMVYLQKENIIDESGMPKERFSAEFPKEGPSILRIQQVVRGDSAAYFCASSTQGQGLTYEQYFGPGTRLTVT.

The chain uses TRBV27 and TRBJ1-4; 9 bases line up with TRBD1. V trimming: 8 bases; J trimming: 8 bases; junction bases outside the gene matches: 12. Looked up from germline, CDR1 is MNHEY and CDR2 is SMNVEV (reference sequence). This CDR3 spans 15 amino acids. CDR3 in amino acids: CASSGTGMEWEKLFF. The CDR3 DNA reads TGTGCCAGCTCCGGGACAGGGATGGAGTGGGAAAAACTGTTTTTT.